These T cell receptor beta chains were read from a single sample in a study of T cells in Graves' hyperthyroidism and ophthalmopathy. TCRdb redid the calling of the multiplex PCR reads with MiXCR, one entry per CDR3 protein. The table lists approximately 640,000 distinct CDR3 sequences, around 16% of them singletons. The sequencing input was blood. The source is a woman aged 25-40 years with Graves' hyperthyroidism. Each CDR3 is given with its conserved first and last residue. The order of the fields is D gene, V gene, J gene, clone size, CDR3 protein, CDR3 DNA. D genes are given only for firm matches. Clone size is stated in some rows and not others, as once, few, many or a class when expanded.

>NA|TRBV29-1|TRBJ2-1|few
CSVERDSKFF
TGCAGCGTTGAACGAGACAGTAAGTTCTTC
>NA|TRBV6-6|TRBJ1-4|many
CASSYSGGDGEKLFF
TGTGCCAGCAGTTACTCCGGGGGGGACGGGGAAAAACTGTTTTTT
>TRBD2|TRBV20-1|TRBJ2-1|many
CSARDVAGGLTEQFF
TGCAGTGCTAGAGATGTAGCGGGAGGTCTAACTGAGCAGTTCTTC
>TRBD1|TRBV5-1|TRBJ2-7|many
CASSWGQAISYEQYF
TGCGCCAGCAGCTGGGGACAGGCGATCTCCTACGAGCAGTACTTC
>NA|TRBV16|TRBJ2-5|NA
CASSQTTGQETQYF
TGTGCCAGCAGCCAAACGACAGGCCAAGAGACCCAGTACTTC
>NA|TRBV28|TRBJ2-1|many
CASSPPGLTYNEQFF
TGTGCCAGCAGCCCCCCGGGACTCACCTACAATGAGCAGTTCTTC
>NA|TRBV28|TRBJ2-7|many
CASSLLLDRNEQYF
TGTGCCAGCAGTCTCCTTCTCGACAGAAACGAGCAGTACTTC
>TRBD1|TRBV28|TRBJ2-1|many
CASSLLQGAKSYNEQFF
TGTGCCAGCAGTTTACTCCAGGGGGCTAAATCCTACAATGAGCAGTTCTTC
>TRBD1|TRBV7-2|TRBJ2-7|many
CASSLARQGVAEQYF
TGTGCCAGCAGCTTAGCCAGACAGGGGGTGGCCGAGCAGTACTTC
>TRBD2|TRBV30|TRBJ2-3|few
CAWKTGLAGSTDTQYF
TGTGCCTGGAAAACTGGACTAGCGGGGAGCACAGATACGCAGTATTTT
>NA|TRBV2|TRBJ1-2|many
CASTTWAESYGYTF
TGTGCCAGCACCACTTGGGCGGAGAGCTATGGCTACACCTTC
>NA|TRBV12-3/TRBV12-4|TRBJ2-5|many
CASSPTAQQGPMETQYF
TGTGCCAGCAGTCCCACCGCCCAACAGGGTCCCATGGAGACCCAGTACTTC
>TRBD2|TRBV30|TRBJ2-3|NA
CAWRRIAGPSTDTQYF
TGTGCCTGGAGGAGGATAGCGGGACCAAGCACAGATACGCAGTATTTT
>NA|TRBV6-2/TRBV6-3|TRBJ2-2|few
CASTNPRVSGELFF
TGTGCCAGCACCAACCCGAGAGTGTCCGGGGAGCTGTTTTTT